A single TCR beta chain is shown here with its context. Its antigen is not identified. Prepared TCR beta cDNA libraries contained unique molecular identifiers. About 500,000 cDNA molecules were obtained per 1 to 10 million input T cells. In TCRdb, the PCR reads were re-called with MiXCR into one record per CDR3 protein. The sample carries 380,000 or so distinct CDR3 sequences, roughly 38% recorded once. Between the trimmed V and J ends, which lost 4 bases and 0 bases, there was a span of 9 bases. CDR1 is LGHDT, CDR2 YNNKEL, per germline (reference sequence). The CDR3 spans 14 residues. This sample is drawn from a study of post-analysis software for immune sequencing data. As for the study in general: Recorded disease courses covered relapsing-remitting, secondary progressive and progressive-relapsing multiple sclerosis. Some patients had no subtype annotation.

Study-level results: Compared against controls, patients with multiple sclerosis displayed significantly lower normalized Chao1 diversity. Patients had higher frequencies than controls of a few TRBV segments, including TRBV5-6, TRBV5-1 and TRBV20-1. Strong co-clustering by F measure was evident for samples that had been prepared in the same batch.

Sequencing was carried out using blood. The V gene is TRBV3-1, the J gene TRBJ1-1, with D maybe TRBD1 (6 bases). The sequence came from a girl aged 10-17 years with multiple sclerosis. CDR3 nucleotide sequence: TGTGCCAGCAGCCCCCGGGACATGAACACTGAAGCTTTCTTT. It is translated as CASSPRDMNTEAFF.